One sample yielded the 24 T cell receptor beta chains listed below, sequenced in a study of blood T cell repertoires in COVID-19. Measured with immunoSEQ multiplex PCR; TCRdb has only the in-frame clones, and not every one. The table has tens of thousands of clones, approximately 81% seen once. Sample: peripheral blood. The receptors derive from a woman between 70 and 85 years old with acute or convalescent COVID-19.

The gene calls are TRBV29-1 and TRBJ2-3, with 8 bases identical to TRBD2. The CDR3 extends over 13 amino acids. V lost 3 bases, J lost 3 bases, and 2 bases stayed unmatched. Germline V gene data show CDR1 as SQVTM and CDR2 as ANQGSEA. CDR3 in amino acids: CSVDRGGTDTQYF. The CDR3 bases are TGCAGCGTTGACCGCGGGGGGACAGATACGCAGTATTTT.

The CDR3 spells CSVEDRPGEQFF. The CDR3 DNA sequence: TGCAGCGTTGAAGATAGGCCGGGTGAGCAGTTCTTC. V is TRBV29-1 and J is TRBJ2-1, with D unresolved. This CDR3 has 12 residues. CDR1 and CDR2 from the germline V gene are SQVTM and ANQGSEA. V was trimmed by 0 bases and J by 9 bases, leaving 9 bases between them.

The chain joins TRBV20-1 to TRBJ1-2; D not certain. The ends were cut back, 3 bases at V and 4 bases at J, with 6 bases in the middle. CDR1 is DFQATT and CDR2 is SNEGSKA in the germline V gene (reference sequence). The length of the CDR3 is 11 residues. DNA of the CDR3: TGCAGTGCTAGGGGCACCTATGGCTACACCTTC. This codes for CSARGTYGYTF.

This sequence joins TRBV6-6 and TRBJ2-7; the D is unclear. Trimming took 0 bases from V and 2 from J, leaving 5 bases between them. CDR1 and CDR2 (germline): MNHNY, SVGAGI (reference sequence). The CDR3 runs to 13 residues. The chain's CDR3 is CASSYSDTYEQYV. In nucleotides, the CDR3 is TGTGCCAGCAGTTACTCCGACACCTACGAGCAGTACGTC.

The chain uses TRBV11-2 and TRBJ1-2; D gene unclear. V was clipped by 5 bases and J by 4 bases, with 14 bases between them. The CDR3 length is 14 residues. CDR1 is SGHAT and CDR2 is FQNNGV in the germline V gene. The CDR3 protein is CASSQELVSYGYTF. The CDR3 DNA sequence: TGTGCCAGCAGCCAAGAGCTAGTCAGCTATGGCTACACCTTC.

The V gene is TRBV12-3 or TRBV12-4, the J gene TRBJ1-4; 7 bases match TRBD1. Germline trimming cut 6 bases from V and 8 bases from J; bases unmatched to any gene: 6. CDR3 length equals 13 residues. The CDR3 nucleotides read TGTGCCAGCAGAGGGGGCGCAGTAGAAAAACTGTTTTTT. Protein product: CASRGGAVEKLFF.

DNA of the CDR3: TGTGCCAGTAGTATGAGCGGGGGCACAACAGGCACAGATACGCAGTATTTT. Translated, it gives CASSMSGGTTGTDTQYF. The chain couples TRBV19 to TRBJ2-3; TRBD2 matches at 8 bases. Germline CDR1 LNHDA, CDR2 SQIVND (reference sequence). With V trimmed by 3 bases and J by 1 base, 9 bases remained unmatched. CDR3 length: 17 residues.

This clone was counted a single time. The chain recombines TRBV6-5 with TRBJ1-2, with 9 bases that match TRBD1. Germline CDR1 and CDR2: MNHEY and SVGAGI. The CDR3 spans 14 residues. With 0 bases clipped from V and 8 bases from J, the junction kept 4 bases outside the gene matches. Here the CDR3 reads CASSYSNRGLGYTF. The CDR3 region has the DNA TGTGCCAGCAGTTACTCGAACAGGGGGCTCGGCTACACCTTC.

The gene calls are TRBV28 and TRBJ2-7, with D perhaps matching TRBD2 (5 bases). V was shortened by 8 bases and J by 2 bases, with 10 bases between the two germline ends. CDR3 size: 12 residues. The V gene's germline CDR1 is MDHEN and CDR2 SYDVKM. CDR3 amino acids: CASADGAYEQYV. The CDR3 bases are TGTGCCAGCGCCGACGGGGCCTACGAGCAGTACGTC.

The CDR3 loop reads CAWTGGQETQYF. Written as DNA, the CDR3 is TGTGCCTGGACAGGGGGCCAAGAGACCCAGTACTTC. The chain is built from TRBV30 and TRBJ2-5, with TRBD1 identical over 7 bases. This CDR3 spans 12 amino acids. V trimming: 4 bases; J trimming: 1 base; junction bases outside the gene matches: 0. In germline, CDR1 is GTSNPN, CDR2 SVGIG (reference sequence).

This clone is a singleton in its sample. For the CDR3, the DNA is TGTGCCAGCAGTGAAATTACAGGGGTGAACACTGAAGCTTTCTTT. Translating gives CASSEITGVNTEAFF. The chain joins TRBV6-1 to TRBJ1-1; 7 nucleotides align to TRBD1. V was pared by 2 bases and J by 0 bases, with 3 bases of the junction left unmatched. Per the germline V gene, CDR1 is MNHNS and CDR2 is SASEGT. This CDR3 contains 15 residues.

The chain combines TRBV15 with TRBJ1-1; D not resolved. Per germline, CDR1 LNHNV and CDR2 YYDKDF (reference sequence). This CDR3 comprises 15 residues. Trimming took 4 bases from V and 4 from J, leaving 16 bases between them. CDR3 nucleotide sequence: TGTGCCACCAGCACATGGAGAACGGGAGCCACTGAAGCTTTCTTT. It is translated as CATSTWRTGATEAFF.

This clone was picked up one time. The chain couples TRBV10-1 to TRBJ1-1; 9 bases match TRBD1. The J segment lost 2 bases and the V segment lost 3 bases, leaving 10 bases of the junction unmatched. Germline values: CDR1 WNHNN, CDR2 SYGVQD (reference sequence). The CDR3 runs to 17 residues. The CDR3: CASSEGDRGTSNTEAFF. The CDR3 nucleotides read TGCGCCAGCAGTGAAGGTGACAGGGGGACCAGTAACACTGAAGCTTTCTTT.

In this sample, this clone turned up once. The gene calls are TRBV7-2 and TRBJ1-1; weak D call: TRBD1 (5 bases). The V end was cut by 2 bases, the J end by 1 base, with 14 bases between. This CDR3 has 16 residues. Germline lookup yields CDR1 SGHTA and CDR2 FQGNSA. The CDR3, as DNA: TGTGCCAGCAGCTTATATCTTAGGCAGGGGAACACTGAAGCTTTCTTT. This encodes CASSLYLRQGNTEAFF.

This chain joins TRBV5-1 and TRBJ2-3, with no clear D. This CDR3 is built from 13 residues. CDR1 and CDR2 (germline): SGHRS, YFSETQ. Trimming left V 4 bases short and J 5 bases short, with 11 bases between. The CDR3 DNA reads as TGCGCCAGCAGCAGAGAACGTAGAGATACGCAGTATTTT. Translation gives CASSRERRDTQYF.

Here the CDR3 reads CASSQDTSRNTQYF. The CDR3 region has the DNA TGCGCCAGCAGCCAAGATACTAGCCGGAATACGCAGTATTTT. The V gene is TRBV4-3, the J gene TRBJ2-3; D may be TRBD2 (6 bases). The germline V gene has CDR1 LGHNA and CDR2 YSLEER. The CDR3 is made up of 14 amino acids. V shed 0 bases and J shed 7 bases, with 11 bases lying between them.

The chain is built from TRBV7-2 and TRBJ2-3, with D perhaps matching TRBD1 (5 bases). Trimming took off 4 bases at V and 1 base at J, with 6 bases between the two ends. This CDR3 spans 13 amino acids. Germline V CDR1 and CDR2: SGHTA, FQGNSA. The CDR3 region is CASSSQGTDTQYF. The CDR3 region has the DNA TGTGCCAGCAGCTCACAGGGCACAGATACGCAGTATTTT.

In DNA form, the CDR3 reads TGTGCCAGCAGTTACTCGAACAGGGGGGGCACTGAAGCTTTCTTT. Translation: CASSYSNRGGTEAFF. The genes are TRBV6-2 or TRBV6-3 and TRBJ1-1; 8 nucleotides line up with TRBD1. This CDR3 spans 15 amino acids. CDR1 and CDR2 from the germline V gene are MNHEY and SVGEGT. Trimming took 0 bases from V and 4 from J; bases not matched to a gene: 4.

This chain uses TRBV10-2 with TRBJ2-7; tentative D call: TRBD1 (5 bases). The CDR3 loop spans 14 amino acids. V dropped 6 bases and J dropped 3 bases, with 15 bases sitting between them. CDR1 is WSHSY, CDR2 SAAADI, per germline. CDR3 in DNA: TGCGCCAGCAGCAGGGATGTCCGGAGCTACGAGCAGTACGTC. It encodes CASSRDVRSYEQYV.

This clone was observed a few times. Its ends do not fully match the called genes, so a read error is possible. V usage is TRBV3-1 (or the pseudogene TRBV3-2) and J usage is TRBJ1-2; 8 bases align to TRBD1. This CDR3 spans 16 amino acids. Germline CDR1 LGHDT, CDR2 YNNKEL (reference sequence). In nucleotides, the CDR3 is TGTGCCACCAGCCTACAAAACGGGCAGGGGGCTGATGGCTACACCTTC. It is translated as CATSLQNGQGADGYTF.

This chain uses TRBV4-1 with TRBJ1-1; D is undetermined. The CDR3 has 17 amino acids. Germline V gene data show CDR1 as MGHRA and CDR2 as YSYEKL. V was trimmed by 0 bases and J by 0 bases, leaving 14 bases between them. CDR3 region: CASSQDRTPPLNTEAFF. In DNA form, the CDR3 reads TGCGCCAGCAGCCAAGACCGTACTCCCCCTTTGAACACTGAAGCTTTCTTT.

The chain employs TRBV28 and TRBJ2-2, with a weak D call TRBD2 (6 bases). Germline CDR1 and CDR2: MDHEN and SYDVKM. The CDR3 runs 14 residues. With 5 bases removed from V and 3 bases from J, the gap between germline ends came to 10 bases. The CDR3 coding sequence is TGTGCCAGCAGTCTTCGGGAGTACACCGGGGAGCTGTTTTTT. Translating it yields CASSLREYTGELFF.

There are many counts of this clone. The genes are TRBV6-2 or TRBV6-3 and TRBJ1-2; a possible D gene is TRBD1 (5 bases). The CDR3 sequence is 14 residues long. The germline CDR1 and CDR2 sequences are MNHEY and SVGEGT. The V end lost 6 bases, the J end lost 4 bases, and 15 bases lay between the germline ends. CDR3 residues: CASSSLDSSYGYTF. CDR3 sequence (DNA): TGTGCCAGCAGCTCTCTCGACAGCTCCTATGGCTACACCTTC.

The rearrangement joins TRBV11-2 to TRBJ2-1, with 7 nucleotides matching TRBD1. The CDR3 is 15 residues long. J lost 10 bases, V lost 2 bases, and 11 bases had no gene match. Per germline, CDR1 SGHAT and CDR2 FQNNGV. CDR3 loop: CASSLRVAQGIEQFF. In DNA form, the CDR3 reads TGTGCCAGCAGCTTACGGGTCGCACAGGGGATCGAGCAGTTCTTC.